A selection of T cell receptor beta chains follows, all from one sample in a study of response to subunit inactivated influenza vaccine. TCRdb processed the RT-PCR reads anew with MiXCR; each CDR3 protein has one entry. This sample has around 750,000 distinct CDR3 sequences, with roughly 20% found just once. Source: PBMCs from blood, taken 4 to 6 days after vaccination. The receptors were gathered from a man aged 50 to 59 who received an inactivated influenza vaccine. Each CDR3 is given with its conserved first and last residue. Fields, in order: D gene, J gene, V gene, clone size, CDR3 protein, CDR3 DNA. The D gene is left open where the match is weak. Expanded clones are given a class, and other clones once, few, many or no size at all.

>TRBD2|TRBJ2-1|TRBV11-2|NA
CASSLEWFYAGGNNEQFF
TGTGCCAGCAGCTTAGAATGGTTTTACGCGGGGGGAAACAATGAGCAGTTCTTC
>TRBD2|TRBJ2-7|TRBV12-3/TRBV12-4|NA
CACRSGTSGSYEQYF
TGTGCCTGCAGATCCGGGACTAGCGGCTCCTACGAGCAGTACTTC
>NA|TRBJ2-3|TRBV3-1|NA
CASSQTFRRAKDTQYF
TGTGCCAGCAGCCAAACTTTCCGGAGGGCCAAAGATACGCAGTATTTT
>NA|TRBJ1-1|TRBV12-3/TRBV12-4|NA
CASSFGGVSYTEAFF
TGTGCCAGCAGTTTTGGAGGGGTGTCATACACTGAAGCTTTCTTT
>NA|TRBJ2-3|TRBV30|NA
CAWSRSGTYTQYF
TGTGCCTGGAGTCGTAGCGGTACCTATACGCAGTATTTT
>TRBD2|TRBJ2-1|TRBV28|many
CASSPGLAGGWNEQFF
TGTGCCAGCAGCCCCGGACTAGCGGGAGGGTGGAATGAGCAGTTCTTC
>TRBD2|TRBJ2-7|TRBV7-2|few
CASRSKILAGGSGEQYF
TGTGCCAGCAGATCGAAGATACTAGCGGGGGGTTCTGGGGAGCAGTACTTC
>NA|TRBJ2-7|TRBV4-3|few
CASSQLEGYEQYF
TGCGCCAGCAGCCAATTAGAGGGCTACGAGCAGTACTTC
>NA|TRBJ2-1|TRBV6-2/TRBV6-3|few
CASSQTSFRQFF
TGTGCCAGCAGTCAGACTAGTTTTCGGCAGTTCTTC
>TRBD1|TRBJ2-1|TRBV5-1|few
CASSPTGQGNYNEQFF
TGCGCCAGCAGCCCCACGGGACAGGGGAACTACAATGAGCAGTTCTTC
>TRBD1|TRBJ2-4|TRBV15|many
CATSSHRGLLNIQYF
TGTGCCACCAGCAGCCACAGGGGGCTCCTAAACATTCAGTACTTC
>TRBD2|TRBJ2-7|TRBV20-1|NA
CSAGRDLFGEQYF
TGCAGTGCTGGGAGGGACCTCTTCGGCGAGCAGTACTTC
>TRBD1|TRBJ1-1|TRBV29-1|NA
CSVGGQDTEAFF
TGCAGCGTGGGGGGACAGGACACTGAAGCTTTCTTT
>NA|TRBJ1-2|TRBV28|few
CASSLGRLTAGGYTF
TGTGCCAGCAGTTTGGGACGACTGACGGCTGGTGGCTACACCTTC
>NA|TRBJ1-2|TRBV7-2|NA
CASSLATGGYTF
TGTGCCAGCAGCTTAGCAACAGGGGGCTACACCTTC
>NA|TRBJ2-3|TRBV9|NA
CASSVVEDPDTQYF
TGTGCCAGCAGCGTAGTGGAGGACCCAGATACGCAGTATTTT
>TRBD2|TRBJ2-7|TRBV19|many
CASSIEGLAGSEQYF
TGTGCCAGTAGTATAGAGGGACTAGCTGGATCCGAGCAGTACTTC
>TRBD2|TRBJ2-7|TRBV29-1|few
CSDGTSGISYEQYF
TGCAGCGACGGGACTAGCGGGATATCCTACGAGCAGTACTTC
>NA|TRBJ1-1|TRBV20-1|few
CSARDLYGSGFTEAFF
TGCAGTGCTAGAGATCTATACGGGTCAGGGTTTACTGAAGCTTTCTTT
>NA|TRBJ2-7|TRBV20-1|few
CSASRQYLDSEQYF
TGCAGTGCCAGCAGACAGTACCTGGACTCCGAGCAGTACTTC
>NA|TRBJ2-3|TRBV9|NA
CASSVTTLPDTQYF
TGTGCCAGCAGCGTGACTACTTTACCAGATACGCAGTATTTT
>TRBD2|TRBJ2-1|TRBV9|few
CASSLTSGGTNEQFF
TGTGCCAGCAGCCTGACTAGCGGGGGGACCAATGAGCAGTTCTTC
>TRBD2|TRBJ2-7|TRBV24-1|few
CATSDPGGGWNEQYF
TGTGCCACCAGTGATCCTGGCGGGGGATGGAACGAGCAGTACTTC
>NA|TRBJ2-7|TRBV3-1|few
CASSQGSFYEQYF
TGTGCCAGCAGCCAGGGTAGCTTCTACGAGCAGTACTTC
>TRBD1|TRBJ2-7|TRBV10-3|few
CAITRDRGEQYF
TGTGCCATCACACGCGACAGGGGTGAGCAGTACTTC
>TRBD1|TRBJ1-5|TRBV19|few
CASRTGTGPFQPQHF
TGTGCCAGTAGGACCGGGACAGGGCCTTTTCAGCCCCAGCATTTT
>NA|TRBJ1-5|TRBV20-1|NA
CSAQALQGDSNQPQHF
TGCAGTGCTCAGGCCCTCCAGGGCGATAGCAATCAGCCCCAGCATTTT
>NA|TRBJ1-1|TRBV10-3|NA
CAISIGGTEAFF
TGTGCCATCTCAATAGGGGGCACTGAAGCTTTCTTT
>NA|TRBJ1-5|TRBV12-3/TRBV12-4|few
CASSRAYGNQPQHF
TGTGCCAGCAGTAGGGCTTACGGCAATCAGCCCCAGCATTTT
>TRBD2|TRBJ2-7|TRBV4-3|NA
CASSQDGLAGAPYEQYF
TGCGCCAGCAGCCAAGATGGCTTAGCGGGGGCACCCTACGAGCAGTACTTC
>NA|TRBJ2-2|TRBV7-9|few
CARETGAGELFF
TGTGCCAGAGAGACGGGGGCCGGGGAGCTGTTTTTT
>NA|TRBJ2-7|TRBV20-1|few
CSARGPAGSYEQYF
TGCAGTGCCAGAGGTCCAGCGGGCTCCTACGAGCAGTACTTC
>TRBD2|TRBJ2-3|TRBV5-1|NA
CASSSTSGKRTDTQYF
TGCGCCAGCAGTTCGACTAGCGGAAAACGCACAGATACGCAGTATTTT
>NA|TRBJ2-1|TRBV6-5|NA
CASSYSLGAKDEQFF
TGTGCCAGCAGTTACTCGTTGGGGGCAAAAGATGAGCAGTTCTTC
>NA|TRBJ1-3|TRBV20-1|NA
CSARDSRGTGNTIYF
TGCAGTGCTAGAGATTCCAGGGGAACTGGAAACACCATATATTTT
>NA|TRBJ2-2|TRBV9|NA
CASSLRDAYTGELFF
TGTGCCAGCAGTCTCCGGGACGCATACACCGGGGAGCTGTTTTTT
>TRBD1|TRBJ1-1|TRBV20-1|few
CSAEDRGNTEAFF
TGCAGTGCGGAGGACAGGGGGAACACTGAAGCTTTCTTT
>TRBD1|TRBJ2-7|TRBV3-1|NA
CASSQVEGTALYF
TGTGCCAGCAGCCAAGTCGAAGGGACAGCCCTGTACTTC
>NA|TRBJ1-2|TRBV15|few
CATSRASGGGYGYTF
TGTGCCACCAGCAGAGCGTCGGGAGGGGGCTATGGCTACACCTTC
>TRBD1|TRBJ1-1|TRBV7-2|NA
CASSWLTGVNTEAFF
TGTGCCAGCAGCTGGCTGACAGGGGTTAACACTGAAGCTTTCTTT
>NA|TRBJ1-5|TRBV20-1|NA
CSAREGRLEPQHF
TGCAGTGCTAGAGAGGGGAGACTGGAGCCCCAGCATTTT
>NA|TRBJ2-7|TRBV15|NA
CATSRDGYEQYF
TGTGCCACCAGCAGAGATGGCTACGAGCAGTACTTC
>TRBD1|TRBJ1-2|TRBV10-3|NA
CAISTGGGYGYTF
TGTGCCATCAGTACAGGGGGGGGCTATGGCTACACCTTC
>NA|TRBJ2-3|TRBV18|NA
CASSPLVARLADTQYF
TGTGCCAGCTCACCGTTAGTAGCTCGTCTCGCGGATACGCAGTATTTT
>TRBD1|TRBJ2-1|TRBV5-1|few
CASSPTQGALVPEQFF
TGCGCCAGCAGCCCTACACAGGGGGCGCTTGTCCCTGAGCAGTTCTTC
>NA|TRBJ2-7|TRBV7-2|NA
CASSLGERLGEQYF
TGTGCCAGCAGCTTAGGGGAACGATTGGGAGAGCAGTACTTC
>TRBD1|TRBJ2-5|TRBV7-6|few
CASRPTGVETQYF
TGTGCCAGCAGACCCACAGGGGTAGAGACCCAGTACTTC